This TCR beta chain was sequenced in a study of immune evolution from preneoplasia to lung adenocarcinoma. Study-level points and caveats: Highest clonality occurred in KRAS-mutant, not EGFR-mutant or double wild-type, nodules. Later-stage lesions seemingly showed higher T cell density and diversity than normal lung.

The sample holds a few counts of this clone. Its antigen is not identified. Nucleic acids came from premalignant or tumor cells enriched by macro-dissection. Measured with immunoSEQ multiplex PCR; TCRdb has only the in-frame clones, and not every one. The sample has around 13,000 clones; 80% are singletons. The length of the CDR3 is 14 residues. The V gene's germline CDR1 is MNHEY and CDR2 SMNVEV (reference sequence). With 6 bases removed from V and 2 bases from J, the gap between germline ends came to 12 bases. The gene calls are TRBV27 and TRBJ2-3, with unresolved D. Sample: FFPE minimally invasive lung adenocarcinoma tissue. This receptor was obtained from a person in their 70s with lung adenocarcinoma. The CDR3 loop is CASSLSYSTDTQYF. The DNA for the CDR3 is TGTGCCAGCAGCTTGAGCTATTCCACAGATACGCAGTATTTT.